The present T cell receptor beta chain was sequenced within a study of cytomegalovirus exposure and HLA in healthy donors. Study in general: Within an early data release were approximately 85 million unique TCRs drawn from HLA-typed donors.

Turning to this clone: No antigen is known for it.

Study-wide results and caveats: When a later analysis compared HLA-associated TCR beta chains with equally common others, the HLA-associated chains turned out to be more clonally expanded and to have lower generation probabilities. Later analysis reportedly placed an Asian-associated ancestry cluster below the roughly 630-donor mean in N-insertions.

It was with 60 Vbeta and 13 Jbeta primers that the PCR ran. TCRdb's copy holds only in-frame clones and misses some; the assay was immunoSEQ multiplex PCR. The data show about 240,000 clones, with roughly 87% seen just once and around 5.4% held by the top ten. The V and J ends lost 3 bases and 1 base respectively, with 6 bases between them. From germline, CDR1 is SNHLY and CDR2 FYNNEI. The CDR3 runs 13 residues. The receptor comes from a woman between 40 and 50 years old in good health and CMV-seropositive. V is TRBV2 and J is TRBJ1-1; no definite D call. Specimen: PBMCs. The CDR3 sequence: CASSDYANTEAFF. For the CDR3, the DNA is TGTGCCAGCAGTGACTACGCGAACACTGAAGCTTTCTTT.